The sequence of this T cell receptor beta chain was determined in a study of T cell changes during pregnancy in multiple sclerosis (dated by TCRdb to between 2019 and 2020). Background on the whole study: In women with multiple sclerosis, the researchers looked at how the T cell repertoire shifted as pregnancy progressed.

As regards this clone: This receptor's antigen is unknown. Base qualities are missing; no much larger clone stands one base away.

Library method: the immunoSEQ multiplex PCR assay. Held by TCRdb, this immuneACCESS table contains in-frame sequences only and omits some clones. Under half of the omission traces to an unresolved V gene where checked; the cause of the rest is unknown. Counted in this sample were about 44,000 clones; about nine tenths of them appeared once. In total, the top ten clones hold approximately 1% of the sample. V is cut back by 5 bases and J by 1 base, with 8 bases in the junction unmatched. Taken from cysteine to phenylalanine, the CDR3 has 15 residues. Only the CDR3 region is kept as DNA, spanning 45 bases read in frame from base 1. CDR1 and CDR2, looked up from the germline V gene (reference sequence), are MNHNY and SVGAGI.

The chain employs TRBV6-6 and TRBJ2-7, with TRBD1 identical over 7 junction bases. The material was CD4+ T cells from peripheral blood mononuclear cells, obtained after pregnancy. This TCR was sampled from a female donor with multiple sclerosis, enrolled in a pregnancy study. The base sequence is TGTGCCAGCAGTACCGACAGGGTACTATCCTACGAGCAGTACTTC. Its amino acids are CASSTDRVLSYEQYF.